Described below is a single T cell receptor (beta chain) sequence and its context. Its antigen is undetermined. J was trimmed by 6 bases and V by 3 bases; bases with no gene match: 6. This CDR3 has 14 amino acids. Germline-derived CDR1 and CDR2 are DFQATT and SNEGSKA (reference sequence). Timing groups of about 4 and about 12 weeks for second doses were pooled. Profiling relied on immunoSEQ multiplex PCR, and the TCRdb table lists in-frame clones only, not all of them. Of fewer than 120,000 clones detected, 94% appear once; the ten largest clones hold around 2.8%. The data derive from a study of T cell responses to AZD1222 COVID-19 vaccine. Broader study findings: Donor demographics were predominantly white British with a female majority; clonal diversity may be underestimated.

The chain has TRBV20-1 and TRBJ2-1, with TRBD1 identical over 9 bases. The sample here was peripheral blood, taken 28 days after the second AZD1222 dose. The source is an adult who received the AZD1222 COVID-19 vaccine. As DNA, the CDR3 is TGCAGTGCTAGTTACGGGACAGGGACCAATGAGCAGTTCTTC. This codes for CSASYGTGTNEQFF.